This T cell receptor beta chain was observed in a study of molecular identifiers for immune sequencing clone quantification. On the study more broadly: Replicate RNA came from about 20,000 or 100,000 naive CD8 cells and was split five ways, and four parts were sequenced.

Germline CDR1 reads SGHTA; CDR2 reads FQGNSA. This CDR3 has 12 amino acids. The germline V and J ends were trimmed by 6 bases and 6 bases, with 9 bases remaining between them. Sorting selected naive CD8 T cells with a CD8+CD4-CCR7+CD45RA+ phenotype. This clonotype was detected many times. Its target is unknown. Study outcomes and limitations: A single cell's spiked Jurkat TCR RNA was reportedly detectable among about a million naive cells. The sizes of highly expanded clones could be underestimated when identical TCR molecules share a barcode.

TCRdb re-analysed the PCR reads in MiXCR, keeping a single row per CDR3 protein. Of about 89,000 distinct CDR3 sequences in the sample, 19% were seen once. The receptor comes from a human donor in good health. Some libraries in this study had Jurkat cell RNA spiked in. The rearrangement links TRBV7-2 to TRBJ2-1; D is ambiguous. Sequenced sample: naive CD8+ T cells from blood, with Jurkat cell RNA spiked in. The sample's subset: FACS-sorted CD8+CD4-CCR7+CD45RA+ naive T cells. The CDR3 loop is CASRDSGNEQFF. DNA for the CDR3: TGTGCCAGCAGGGATTCGGGCAATGAGCAGTTCTTC. Full variable domain (remainder filled in from reference TRBV7-2 and TRBJ2-1): GAGVSQSPSNKVTEKGKDVELRCDPISGHTALYWYRQSLGQGLEFLIYFQGNSAPDKSGLPSDRFSAERTGGSVSTLTIQRTQQEDSAVYLCASRDSGNEQFFGPGTRLTVL.